Here is one T cell receptor (beta chain) with its context. The antigen is unknown. The data belong to a study of a mutant IDH1 vaccine in newly diagnosed glioma. Study at large: In some groups vaccination began 4-6 weeks post-radiotherapy; others received it with temozolomide. Of treated patients, roughly 62% were men and approximately 40% women, averaging roughly 37 years.

Generated by immunoSEQ multiplex PCR, the TCRdb table keeps only in-frame clones and is missing some. The data contain about 94,000 clones, roughly 91% of them singletons. The time point is: week 47, end of study. Doses of 300 ug of mutant IDH1 20-mer peptide were given with topical imiquimod. The sequenced sample was PBMCs, obtained from a glioma patient whose treatment included an IDH1 peptide vaccine. The receptor comes from a woman aged 50 to 60 with glioma.

The CDR3 reads CAWSVPRDRTDTQYF. The CDR3 DNA reads as TGTGCCTGGAGTGTACCCCGGGATAGAACAGATACGCAGTATTTT. The gene calls are TRBV30 and TRBJ2-3; perhaps TRBD2 as D (5 bases). The germline V gene encodes CDR1 GTSNPN and CDR2 SVGIG (reference sequence). Trimming removed 0 bases from V and 3 bases from J, with 13 bases in between. There are 15 residues in the CDR3.